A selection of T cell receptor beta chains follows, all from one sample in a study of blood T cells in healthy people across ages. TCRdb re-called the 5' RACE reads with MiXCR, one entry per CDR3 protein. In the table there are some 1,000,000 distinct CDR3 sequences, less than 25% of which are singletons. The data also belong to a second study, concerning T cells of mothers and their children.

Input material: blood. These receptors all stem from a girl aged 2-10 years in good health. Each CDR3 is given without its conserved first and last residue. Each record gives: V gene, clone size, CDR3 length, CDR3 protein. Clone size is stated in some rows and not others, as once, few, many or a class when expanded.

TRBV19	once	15	ASNWDSEGYSNQPQH
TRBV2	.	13	ASRISGGAWNEQF
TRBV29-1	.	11	SFGTGGQETQY
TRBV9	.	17	ASSPRGNSGGSSYNEQF
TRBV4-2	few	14	ASSQDGDRGSDEQF
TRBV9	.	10	ASSVLGDEQY
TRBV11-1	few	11	ASSVGFEYEQF
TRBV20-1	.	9	SARFGYGYT
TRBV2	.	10	ATLAGGYEQY
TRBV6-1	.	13	ASNTDPTPYNEQF
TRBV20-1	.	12	SALRLLRGYGYT
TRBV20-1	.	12	SARDRVGTDTQY
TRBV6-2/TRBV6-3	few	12	ASSLTGGVNEQF
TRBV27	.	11	ASQAREQQPQH
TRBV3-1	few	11	ASSLNGATEAF
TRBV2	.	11	ASSTNMNTEAF